What follows is one T cell receptor (beta chain) and its context. Its target is not known. The repertoire was sequenced with immunoSEQ multiplex PCR; TCRdb's copy has only in-frame clones and lacks some. Of about 2.1 million clones listed, about 93% are singletons. Only CD45RO-negative cells positively selected for CCR7 counted as naive CD8 cells, so terminally differentiated effector memory CD45RA+ cells were excluded. The CDR3 has 14 residues. Trimming stripped 7 bases from V and 8 bases from J, with 18 bases between. Germline CDR1 reads MNHEY; CDR2 reads SMNVEV (reference sequence). The sample originates from a study of shared clonotypes between healthy human individuals. General study results and limits: Despite large depth, rarefaction showed incomplete sorted-subset sequencing. Naive subsets usually exceeded memory subsets in estimated richness. Around 5% of naive CD4 clonotypes were common to four donors.

This receptor was obtained from a man between 18 and 29 years old in good health. Some clones in this sample may be carry-over from other donors' samples. The sequenced sample was naive CD8+ T cells from PBMCs. J is TRBJ2-1 and V is TRBV27; a possible D gene is TRBD2 (6 bases). The CDR3 loop is CASNTGLRLDEQFF. The DNA for the CDR3 is TGTGCCAGCAACACGGGACTCCGCCTGGATGAGCAGTTCTTC.